This T cell receptor (beta chain) came from a study of cytomegalovirus exposure and HLA in healthy donors. Study background: In an early release, HLA-typed donors contributed some 88 million unique TCR sequences. Study-level points and caveats: Altogether, about 160 TCR beta chains were recorded as cytomegalovirus-associated. Earlier analysis looked at TCR beta V segments, and most were productive about 87% or about 30% of the time.

About this clone itself: Antigen: not known.

With 3 bases removed from V and 6 bases from J, the gap between germline ends came to 11 bases. Germline V CDR1 and CDR2: SNHLY, FYNNEI. The CDR3 spans 13 residues. The study ran its PCR with 60 Vbeta and 13 Jbeta primers. This table comes from immunoSEQ multiplex PCR, and its TCRdb copy is limited to in-frame clones, with some not included. The profile shows some 84,000 clones, less than 80% of them singletons. The rearrangement joins TRBV2 to TRBJ1-1; D is possibly TRBD1 (5 bases). The TCR originated in a woman aged 40 to 49 in good health and CMV-seropositive. Sequenced input: PBMCs. As DNA, the CDR3 is TGTGCCAGCAGTGACCAGGGAATGGCTGAAGCTTTCTTT. This encodes CASSDQGMAEAFF.